The next 16 T cell receptor beta chains were all read from a single sample in a study of control samples from healthy donors and cancer patients. Sequencing was performed with immunoSEQ multiplex PCR; in TCRdb, only in-frame clones are kept and a portion is missing. The table includes around 82,000 clones, more than 70% detected once. Sequencing input: blood. The source of these receptors is a man aged 50 or older in good health.

The V gene is TRBV19, the J gene TRBJ2-2, with D perhaps matching TRBD1 or TRBD2 (5 bases each). This CDR3 has 15 residues. Trimming cost V 6 bases and J 5 bases, with 16 bases left between them. Germline assignment: CDR1 LNHDA and CDR2 SQIVND (reference sequence). The CDR3 region has the DNA TGTGCCAGTAGCCCGTGGGGGACGGCGACCGGGGAGCTGTTTTTT. Amino acids: CASSPWGTATGELFF.

The sample holds a few counts of this clone. The chain is built from TRBV5-4 and TRBJ2-2, with 14 bases lining up with TRBD2. V trimming: 4 bases; J trimming: 4 bases; junction bases outside the gene matches: 12. CDR1 and CDR2 from the germline V gene are SGHNT and YYREEE (reference sequence). This CDR3 contains 19 residues. CDR3 nucleotides: TGTGCCAGCAGCACTCGACTAGCGGGGGGGCCTATAGGCACCGGGGAGCTGTTTTTT. Translating it yields CASSTRLAGGPIGTGELFF.

The V call is TRBV4-3, the J call TRBJ2-1; 11 bases are a match to TRBD1. The CDR3 spans 16 residues. V dropped 2 bases and J dropped 4; count of bases not matched to a gene: 4. Germline lookup yields CDR1 LGHNA and CDR2 YSLEER. CDR3 in DNA: TGCGCCAGCAGCCAAACCGGGACAGGGGGGTACAATGAGCAGTTCTTC. Translating gives CASSQTGTGGYNEQFF.

The CDR3 here is CASSPGRDYGYTF. The CDR3 region has the DNA TGTGCCAGCAGTCCTGGCAGGGACTATGGCTACACCTTC. This chain connects TRBV6-5 to TRBJ1-2; D is perhaps TRBD1 (5 bases). Germline V CDR1 and CDR2: MNHEY, SVGAGI. There are 13 residues in the CDR3. V lost 5 bases and J 3 bases, leaving 10 bases between the germline ends.

The V and J genes are TRBV10-1 and TRBJ1-3; 9 bases align to TRBD1. Looked up from germline, CDR1 is WNHNN and CDR2 is SYGVQD (reference sequence). Trimming removed 5 bases from V and 2 bases from J; junction bases left unmatched: 4. The CDR3 totals 15 residues. Here the CDR3 reads CASSRTGDAGNTIYF. The CDR3 DNA sequence: TGCGCCAGCAGTCGGACAGGGGATGCTGGAAACACCATATATTTT.

The genes are TRBV6-6 and TRBJ1-4; D unresolved. The germline V and J ends were trimmed by 0 bases and 8 bases, with 4 bases remaining between them. The germline CDR1 and CDR2 sequences are MNHNY and SVGAGI (reference sequence). This CDR3 spans 12 amino acids. DNA of the CDR3: TGTGCCAGCAGTTACTCGATAGAAAAACTGTTTTTT. Translating gives CASSYSIEKLFF.

This clone was seen a single time. As DNA, the CDR3 is TGTGCCACTAGGGTATTCTCCTACAATGAGCAGTTCTTC. Translating it yields CATRVFSYNEQFF. This chain uses TRBV2 with TRBJ2-1; no definite D call. CDR3 length: 13 residues. Deletions cut 10 bases from V and 0 bases from J, with 10 bases between. Germline loops: CDR1 SNHLY, CDR2 FYNNEI.

This clone appeared many times. The V gene is TRBV29-1, the J gene TRBJ2-5; the D is unclear. The length of the CDR3 is 13 residues. Trimming shortened V by 1 base and J by 2 bases, and 8 bases separated the two germline ends. Germline CDR1 and CDR2: SQVTM and ANQGSEA. The CDR3 DNA reads TGCAGCGTTGAAGGAGGTGGTCAAGAGACCCAGTACTTC. Its translation: CSVEGGGQETQYF.

In this sample, this clone turned up once. The chain combines TRBV7-2 with TRBJ1-3, with D tentatively TRBD1 (5 bases). Germline values: CDR1 SGHTA, CDR2 FQGNSA. The CDR3 length is 16 residues. Trimming removed 5 bases at V and 0 bases at J, with 14 bases between. The CDR3 spells CASSLLGTNSGNTIYF. The CDR3 DNA reads as TGTGCCAGCAGCCTCCTTGGGACGAACTCTGGAAACACCATATATTTT.

Points on this clone: Other nucleotide sequences in the sample specify the same CDR3. The genes are TRBV10-1 and TRBJ1-2; no firm D call. Looked up from germline, CDR1 is WNHNN and CDR2 is SYGVQD (reference sequence). The CDR3 consists of 13 residues. Trimming pared 0 bases from V and 6 bases from J, leaving 8 bases between. The CDR3 DNA reads as TGCGCCAGCAGTGAGTCGAGAGAGGATGGCTACACCTTC. Translating gives CASSESREDGYTF.

The rearrangement links TRBV4-1 to TRBJ1-2; a possible D gene is TRBD1 (6 bases). The V end was cut by 3 bases, the J end by 10 bases, with 18 bases between. The CDR3 runs 14 residues. The V gene's germline CDR1 is MGHRA and CDR2 YSYEKL. The CDR3: CASSQSGTRIDYTF. DNA for the CDR3: TGCGCCAGCAGCCAGTCCGGGACAAGAATTGACTACACCTTC.

The chain recombines TRBV25-1 with TRBJ2-2; D possibly corresponds to TRBD1 (6 bases). The V end was cut by 3 bases, the J end by 5 bases, with 10 bases between. Germline V lookup: CDR1 MGHDK, CDR2 SYGVNS. This CDR3 region has 14 residues. The CDR3 DNA sequence: TGTGCCAGCAGTGATTACAGGGAAACCGGGGAGCTGTTTTTT. The encoded protein is CASSDYRETGELFF. The full variable domain, its missing parts supplied by reference TRBV25-1 and TRBJ2-2, is EADIYQTPRYLVIGTGKKITLECSQTMGHDKMYWYQQDPGMELHLIHYSYGVNSTEKGDLSSESTVSRIRTEHFPLTLESARPSHTSQYLCASSDYRETGELFFGEGSRLTVL.

The rearrangement links TRBV7-8 to TRBJ2-3; 11 positions agree with TRBD2. The trim removed 1 base at V and 3 bases at J, leaving 3 bases unmatched. The CDR3 consists of 16 residues. Germline CDR1 is SGHVS and CDR2 is FQNEAQ. This CDR3 reads CASSLGTSGWTDTQYF. The CDR3 bases are TGTGCCAGCAGCTTAGGGACTAGCGGGTGGACAGATACGCAGTATTTT.

This clone was recorded only once. The chain employs TRBV30 and TRBJ1-2; TRBD1 might be the D (5 bases). With 1 base removed from V and 6 bases from J, the gap between germline ends came to 15 bases. The CDR3 contains 14 residues. From germline, CDR1 is GTSNPN and CDR2 SVGIG (reference sequence). CDR3 nucleotide sequence: TGTGCCTGGAGTGCATCATGGGGCGGTGATGGCTACACCTTC. Translation gives CAWSASWGGDGYTF.

The chain employs TRBV11-3 and TRBJ1-1; D gene unclear. The CDR3 spans 14 residues. Looked up from germline, CDR1 is SGHNT and CDR2 is YENEEA. The V end was cut by 5 bases, the J end by 7 bases, with 17 bases between. In nucleotides, the CDR3 is TGTGCCAGCAGCCCAAGACGGGGAACGGGTGAAGCTTTCTTT. Its translation: CASSPRRGTGEAFF. The entire variable domain, with the rest obtained from reference TRBV11-3 and TRBJ1-1, is as follows: EAGVVQSPRYKIIEKKQPVAFWCNPISGHNTLYWYLQNLGQGPELLIRYENEEAVDDSQLPKDRFSAERLKGVDSTLKIQPAELGDSAVYLCASSPRRGTGEAFFGQGTRLTVV.

V and J are TRBV25-1 and TRBJ1-2, with 8 nucleotides matching TRBD1. This CDR3 contains 13 residues. With V trimmed by 4 bases and J by 9 bases, 7 bases remained unmatched. Germline-derived CDR1 and CDR2 are MGHDK and SYGVNS. This CDR3 reads CASSALDRGRYTF. In DNA, the CDR3 is TGTGCCAGCAGTGCCCTCGACAGGGGACGCTACACCTTC.